The present T cell receptor beta chain was sequenced within a study of blood T cell repertoires in COVID-19. Whole-study context: Acute and convalescent COVID-19 specimens originated in the United States, Italy and Spain. T cells, B-cell-depleted T cells, or PBMCs provided the cDNA or gDNA that served as material.

Here immunoSEQ multiplex PCR was the method, and the copy in TCRdb shows in-frame clones only, minus some. The sample gives about 150,000 clones, roughly 86% of which show up once; around 2.9% is in the top ten. This clone was seen more than once but under ten times. CDR1 and CDR2 (germline): KGHSH, LQKENI. CDR3 size: 13 residues. V was cut by 5 bases and J by 4 bases, with 9 bases left in between. Sequencing was carried out using peripheral blood. The rearrangement links TRBV18 to TRBJ2-1, with TRBD1 as a possible D gene (6 bases). This receptor was obtained from a woman at least 80 years old with COVID-19, enrolled during active disease. CDR3 sequence: CASSTDRYNEQFF. For the CDR3, the DNA is TGTGCCAGCTCAACAGACAGGTACAATGAGCAGTTCTTC.